This TCR beta chain was documented in a study of tumor-infiltrating lymphocytes in primary liver carcinoma. The authors made TCR beta cDNA from approximately 490 ng total RNA with a constant-region primer. Modified slightly, ARM-PCR produced TCR beta libraries over three nested multiplex PCR rounds. TCRdb re-called the multiplex PCR reads through MiXCR, storing one row per CDR3 protein. The sample has roughly 80,000 distinct CDR3 sequences, over 60% seen once. Each 20-30 mg portion of unsorted bulk tissue served as the source for co-extraction of RNA and DNA. Without exception, tumor samples held over 80% viable tumor cells. With regard to this clonotype: The target antigen is unknown. Germline is not matched at one junction end, which may reflect a read error.

Findings and caveats of the study: Overlap in tumor-adjacent and tumor-blood pairs fell below that of tumor region pairs. Only about 8-25% of top clones showed up in all five tumor regions.

The material sequenced was liver tumor tissue from sampling region 1. Subset of the sample: tumor region T1, superior pole. The clonotype was recovered from a man aged 35 to 55 with primary liver carcinoma and hepatitis B virus infection.

The CDR3, as DNA: TGCGCCAGTAGCCGGGACTACAACTACGAGCGGTACTTC. This encodes CASSRDYNYERYF. The genes are TRBV4-1 and TRBJ2-7; TRBD2 aligns across 7 bases. The CDR3 runs 13 residues. The germline CDR1 and CDR2 sequences are MGHRA and YSYEKL.